The source of this TCR beta chain is a study of OX40 agonist ivuxolimab in advanced cancers. Overall study: Patients received intravenous ivuxolimab every 2 weeks at 0.01 to 10 mg/kg. Enrolled patients in dose escalation had cancers that were hepatocellular carcinoma, melanoma, renal cell or head and neck cancer.

At cycle 4 day 1, cycle 7 day 1, and baseline, blood was sampled. Germline V gene sequence: CDR1 KGHSH, CDR2 LQKENI. V gave up 4 bases and J gave up 0 bases; unmatched junction bases: 8. The length of the CDR3 is 16 residues. Findings and caveats of the study: Both blood CD4+ and CD8+ T cells showed clonal growth by week 6 at 0.1 to 3.0 mg/kg.

Sequenced by immunoSEQ multiplex PCR; TCRdb stores in-frame clones only, minus some. The sample carries under 70,000 clones, approximately 83% recorded once. On this clone: As yet, its antigen is unknown.

This chain uses TRBV18 with TRBJ1-1; 7 nucleotides line up with TRBD1. The sequence was obtained from an adult with an advanced solid tumor such as melanoma, head and neck, liver or kidney cancer. The material sequenced was CD4+ or CD8+ T cells sorted from blood, taken in a trial of the OX40 agonist ivuxolimab. The CDR3 here is CASSLAGQQMNTEAFF. The CDR3 DNA sequence: TGTGCCAGCTCACTGGCGGGACAGCAGATGAACACTGAAGCTTTCTTT.